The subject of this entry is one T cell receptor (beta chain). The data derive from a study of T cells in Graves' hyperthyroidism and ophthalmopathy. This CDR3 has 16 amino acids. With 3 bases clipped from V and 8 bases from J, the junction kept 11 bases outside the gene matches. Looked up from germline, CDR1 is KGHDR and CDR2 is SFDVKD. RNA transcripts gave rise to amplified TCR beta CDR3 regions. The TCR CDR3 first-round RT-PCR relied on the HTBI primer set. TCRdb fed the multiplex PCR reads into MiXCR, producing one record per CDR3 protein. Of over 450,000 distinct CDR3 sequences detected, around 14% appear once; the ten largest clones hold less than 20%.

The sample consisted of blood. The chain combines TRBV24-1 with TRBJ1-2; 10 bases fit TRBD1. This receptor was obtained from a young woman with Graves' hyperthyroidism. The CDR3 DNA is TGTGCCACCAGTGATCCGGGACAGGGGAGATCGCACGGCTACACCTTC. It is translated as CATSDPGQGRSHGYTF.